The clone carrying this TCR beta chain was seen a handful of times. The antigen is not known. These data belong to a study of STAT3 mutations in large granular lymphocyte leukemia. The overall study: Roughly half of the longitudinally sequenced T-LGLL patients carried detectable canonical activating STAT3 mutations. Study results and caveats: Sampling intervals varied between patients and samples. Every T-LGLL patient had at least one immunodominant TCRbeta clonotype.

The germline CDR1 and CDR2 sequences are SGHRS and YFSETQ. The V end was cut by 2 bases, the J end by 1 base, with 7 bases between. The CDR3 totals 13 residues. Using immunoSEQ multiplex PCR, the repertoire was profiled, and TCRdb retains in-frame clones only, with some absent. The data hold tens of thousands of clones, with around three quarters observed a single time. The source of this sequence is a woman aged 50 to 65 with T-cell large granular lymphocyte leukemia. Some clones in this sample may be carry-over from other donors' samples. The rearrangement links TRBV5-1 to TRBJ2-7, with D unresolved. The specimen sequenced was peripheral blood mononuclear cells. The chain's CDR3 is CASSFVGSYEQYF. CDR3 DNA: TGCGCCAGCAGCTTTGTAGGTTCCTACGAGCAGTACTTC.